This T cell receptor (beta chain) was sequenced during a study of vaccination and CD4 T cells after COVID-19. Study-level background: Each post-COVID sample was drawn after diagnosis, and the median interval was roughly 97 days (range 35 to 161).

This clonotype is deemed large. What it binds is unknown. The CDR3 contains 13 residues. Germline V gene sequence: CDR1 SGHTA, CDR2 FQGNSA. V shed 6 bases and J shed 4 bases, with 13 bases lying between them. The Oncomine TCR Beta short-read assay was applied to DNA of cultured CD4+ T cells. In TCRdb, the PCR reads were re-called with MiXCR into one record per CDR3 protein. The top ten clones hold roughly 24% of a sample with more than 7,500 distinct CDR3 sequences, roughly 60% of them seen once. Treatment reported: approximately 10-day PBMC culture with coronavirus spike peptide pools or control peptides (ViraFEST assay). Expanded clonotypes were found by TCR sequencing after peptide-pool stimulation (ViraFEST).

The rearrangement links TRBV7-2 to TRBJ2-7, with D possibly called TRBD1 or TRBD2 (5 bases each). The specimen sequenced was CD4+ T cells from blood, cultured in vitro. This clonotype originated in a human donor who had recovered from COVID-19. The CDR3: CASRFGTAYEQYF. CDR3 in DNA: TGTGCCAGCAGGTTCGGGACCGCTTACGAGCAGTACTTC.